This TCR beta chain is from a study of T-cell reconstitution after alpha-beta-depleted transplantation in children. This clonotype was detected a few times. Preparation of the TCRbeta library was carried out with unique molecular identifiers. TCRdb reprocessed the PCR reads with MiXCR, giving one entry per CDR3 protein. The profile shows about 400,000 distinct CDR3 sequences, about a fifth of them singletons. Germline V gene data show CDR1 as SNHLY and CDR2 as FYNNEI. With 7 bases clipped from V and 7 bases from J, the junction kept 4 bases outside the gene matches. The CDR3 has 12 amino acids. The chain recombines TRBV2 with TRBJ2-1, with 7 bases fitting TRBD1. The origin of this receptor is a human donor who donated a stem cell graft to a child with acute myeloid leukemia. The sample here was PBMCs from the stem cell graft donor, taken from the stem cell graft. CDR3 sequence (DNA): TGTGCCAGCACCAGGGGGACGAATGAGCAGTTCTTC. Amino acid sequence: CASTRGTNEQFF. Using reference TRBV2 and TRBJ2-1 for the parts outside the CDR3, the full variable domain is EPEVTQTPSHQVTQMGQEVILRCVPISNHLYFYWYRQILGQKVEFLVSFYNNEISEKSEIFDDQFSVERPDGSNFTLKIRSTKLEDSAMYFCASTRGTNEQFFGPGTRLTVL.